Listed below are T cell receptor beta chains from one sample, sequenced in a study of T cells in Graves' hyperthyroidism and ophthalmopathy. TCRdb passed the multiplex PCR reads through MiXCR, listing each CDR3 protein once. The sample yields roughly 700,000 distinct CDR3 sequences, 11% to 15% seen once. The sample comprised blood. Receptors originate from a woman aged 18-29 years with Graves' hyperthyroidism. Both conserved end residues are part of each CDR3. A D gene is named only where the DNA matches it firmly. The listing skips clone size in some rows; elsewhere it reads once, few, many or a size class.

size: many
V: TRBV28
J: TRBJ2-3
D: TRBD2
DNA: TGTGCCAGCAGACCCCCAAAGGGACTAGCGGGAGGGAGGGGCACAGATACGCAGTATTTT
CDR3: CASRPPKGLAGGRGTDTQYF

size: few
V: TRBV27
J: TRBJ2-7
D: TRBD1
DNA: TGTGCCAGCAGCAAGGGGGCTCCATACGAGCAGTACTTC
CDR3: CASSKGAPYEQYF

size: many
V: TRBV12-3/TRBV12-4
J: TRBJ1-5
D: -
DNA: TGTGCCAGCAGTTTCTCGGCCCGGAGGGAACAGCCCCAGCATTTT
CDR3: CASSFSARREQPQHF

size: many
V: TRBV11-2
J: TRBJ2-3
D: -
DNA: TGTGCCAGCAGCTTAGGCGACCTTAGCACAGATACGCAGTATTTT
CDR3: CASSLGDLSTDTQYF

size: many
V: TRBV3-2
J: TRBJ1-1
D: -
DNA: TGTGCCAGCAGCCCGCCGGGGACAGGGAGCAACACTGAAGCTTTCTTT
CDR3: CASSPPGTGSNTEAFF

size: few
V: TRBV27
J: TRBJ2-5
D: -
DNA: TGTGCCAGCAGTTCGTGGGGAGAGACCCAGTACTTC
CDR3: CASSSWGETQYF

size: few
V: TRBV7-9
J: TRBJ2-3
D: -
DNA: TGTGCCAGCAGCACACCTTTAAGCGCAGATACGCAGTATTTT
CDR3: CASSTPLSADTQYF

size: many
V: TRBV28
J: TRBJ1-4
D: TRBD1
DNA: TGTGCCAGCCATAAATACCGCGCGTGGGGGACAGTTGAAAAACTGTTTTTT
CDR3: CASHKYRAWGTVEKLFF

size: many
V: TRBV11-2
J: TRBJ1-1
D: -
DNA: TGTGCCAGCAGCCCGCACCTGAACACTGAAGCTTTCTTT
CDR3: CASSPHLNTEAFF

size: many
V: TRBV10-3
J: TRBJ1-1
D: -
DNA: TGTGCCATCAGTGAGTTGAACACTGAAGCTTTCTTT
CDR3: CAISELNTEAFF

size: many
V: TRBV2
J: TRBJ2-1
D: -
DNA: TGTGCCAGCAGGCCCAGGGACAATGAGCAGTTCTTC
CDR3: CASRPRDNEQFF

size: -
V: TRBV7-9
J: TRBJ1-2
D: -
DNA: TGTGCCAGCAGCTTACCTCGAAACTATGGCTACACCTTC
CDR3: CASSLPRNYGYTF

size: -
V: TRBV4-3
J: TRBJ2-3
D: -
DNA: TGCGCCAGCAGCCAAGAATGGGGTCCGACAGATACGCAGTATTTT
CDR3: CASSQEWGPTDTQYF

size: -
V: TRBV29-1
J: TRBJ2-7
D: -
DNA: TGCAGCGTTGCGGACGGGGGTACGTCGCAGTACTTC
CDR3: CSVADGGTSQYF

size: -
V: TRBV7-9
J: TRBJ1-2
D: -
DNA: TGTGCCAGCAGCTTAGTCGGGACGGCTGGCTACACCTTC
CDR3: CASSLVGTAGYTF

size: few
V: TRBV7-9
J: TRBJ1-4
D: TRBD1
DNA: TGTGCCAGCAGCTTAGGGACAGGGCTCGAAAAACTGTTTTTT
CDR3: CASSLGTGLEKLFF

size: -
V: TRBV13
J: TRBJ1-5
D: -
DNA: TGTGCCAGCAGCATGCGGGCCAAGTGGCCCCAGCATTTT
CDR3: CASSMRAKWPQHF

size: many
V: TRBV18
J: TRBJ2-5
D: -
DNA: TGTGCCAGCTCACCAAAGGGCGCAGTACAAGAGACCCAGTACTTC
CDR3: CASSPKGAVQETQYF